What follows is one T cell receptor (beta chain) and its context. These data are taken from a study of blood T cell repertoires in COVID-19. Across the whole study: Sample material is recorded as cDNA or gDNA derived from T cells, B-cell-depleted T cells, or PBMCs.

Here immunoSEQ multiplex PCR was the method, and the copy in TCRdb shows in-frame clones only, minus some. This table holds about 280,000 clones, 85% found once. Germline V gene sequence: CDR1 SGHVS, CDR2 FQNEAQ. After removal of 4 bases from V and 6 bases from J, the junction contained 18 bases not matched to a gene. CDR3 length: 17 residues. The receptor was derived from a woman between 45 and 60 years old who had recovered from COVID-19. The material sequenced was PBMCs or T cells enriched from blood (not recorded which). This chain links TRBV7-8 with TRBJ2-7; 7 nucleotides match TRBD2. Written as DNA, the CDR3 is TGTGCCAGCAGCTGGGGAGGGGCAGGGAGATCACCCGGCGAGCAGTACTTC. Residues: CASSWGGAGRSPGEQYF.